This T cell receptor beta chain appears in the sequencing data of a study of blood T cell repertoires in COVID-19. Study context: The United States, Italy and Spain were the sources of the acute and convalescent COVID-19 samples. T cells, B-cell-depleted T cells, or PBMCs provided the cDNA or gDNA that served as material.

All enrollees were about 18 to 89 years old and from roughly 26 US areas. Symptom resolution, clearance, or two negative PCRs marked donors in Cohort 3 as recovered. CDR3 length: 16 amino acids. V was pared by 6 bases and J by 6 bases, with 9 bases of the junction left unmatched. Germline V gene data show CDR1 as SNHLY and CDR2 as FYNNEI. The protocol was immunoSEQ multiplex PCR, while the TCRdb copy is restricted to in-frame clones and leaves out a portion. The sample holds a few hundred thousand clones, 88% seen once. The V gene is TRBV2, the J gene TRBJ1-5, with 12 bases that match TRBD1. This clonotype was sampled from a woman aged 18-29 years who had recovered from COVID-19. Sequencing was done on a sample of PBMCs or T cells enriched from blood (not recorded which). DNA for the CDR3: TGTGCCAGCAGCGGCCTTGGGACAGGGGGCAGTCAGCCCCAGCATTTT. Translated, it gives CASSGLGTGGSQPQHF.